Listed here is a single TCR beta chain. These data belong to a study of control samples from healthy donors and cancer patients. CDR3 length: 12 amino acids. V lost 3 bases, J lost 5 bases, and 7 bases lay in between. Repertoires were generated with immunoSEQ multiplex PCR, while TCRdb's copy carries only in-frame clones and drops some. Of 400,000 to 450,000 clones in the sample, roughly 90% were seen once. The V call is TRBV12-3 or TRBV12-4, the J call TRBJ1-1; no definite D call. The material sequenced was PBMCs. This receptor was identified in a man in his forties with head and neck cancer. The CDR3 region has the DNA TGTGCCAGCAGTTTTTGGGATACTGAAGCTTTCTTT. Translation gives CASSFWDTEAFF.